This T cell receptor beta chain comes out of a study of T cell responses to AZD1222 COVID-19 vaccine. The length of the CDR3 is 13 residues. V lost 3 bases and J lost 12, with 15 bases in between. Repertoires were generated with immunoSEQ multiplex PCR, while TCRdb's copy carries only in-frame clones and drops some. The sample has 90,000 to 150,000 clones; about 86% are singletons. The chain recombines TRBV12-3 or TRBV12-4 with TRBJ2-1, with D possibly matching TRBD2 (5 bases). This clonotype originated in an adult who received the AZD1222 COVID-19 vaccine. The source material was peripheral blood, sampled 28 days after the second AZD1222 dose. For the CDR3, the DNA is TGTGCCAGCAGTTTGAAAGATCGGCTAGCGCAGTTCTTC. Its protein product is CASSLKDRLAQFF.